These T cell receptor beta chains were read from a single sample in a study of vaccination and CD4 T cells after COVID-19. No antigen has been assigned to these receptors. TCRdb called the PCR reads again in MiXCR, with one record for every CDR3 protein. Of about 20,000 distinct CDR3 sequences in the sample, more than 20% were seen once. Sequenced sample: cultured CD4+ T cells from blood. Source of these receptors: a human donor with COVID-19. The CDR3 runs from the conserved cysteine through the conserved F or W. The order of the fields is V gene, clone size, CDR3 length, D gene, J gene, CDR3 DNA, CDR3 protein. A D gene is named only where the DNA matches it firmly. Rows give clone size only sometimes, using once, few, many, or a class for an expanded clone.

v_gene: TRBV6-1
abundance: NA
len: 12
d_gene: TRBD1
j_gene: TRBJ2-7
CDR3nt: TGTGCCAGCGGCAGGGGGCTGACTGAGCAGTACTTC
CDR3aa: CASGRGLTEQYF

v_gene: TRBV27
abundance: medium-sized
len: 13
d_gene: TRBD1
j_gene: TRBJ1-1
CDR3nt: TGTGCCAGCAGGACAGGGAACCGGGGTGAAGCTTTCTTT
CDR3aa: CASRTGNRGEAFF

v_gene: TRBV6-2/TRBV6-3
abundance: few
len: 11
d_gene: NA
j_gene: TRBJ2-7
CDR3nt: TGTGCCAGCACTTCCTCCTACGAGCAGTACTTC
CDR3aa: CASTSSYEQYF

v_gene: TRBV28
abundance: few
len: 12
d_gene: NA
j_gene: TRBJ1-4
CDR3nt: TGTGCCAGCAGTTTACTCAGCGAAAAACTGTTTTTT
CDR3aa: CASSLLSEKLFF

v_gene: TRBV2
abundance: few
len: 17
d_gene: TRBD2
j_gene: TRBJ2-7
CDR3nt: TGTGCCAGGAATAAACTAGCGGGGGGCTCGAGCTCCTACGAGCAGTACTTC
CDR3aa: CARNKLAGGSSSYEQYF

v_gene: TRBV12-3/TRBV12-4
abundance: NA
len: 18
d_gene: TRBD2
j_gene: TRBJ2-1
CDR3nt: TGTGCCAGCAGTTTAGATCCACCGGGACTAGCGGGGGGGAATGAGCAGTTCTTC
CDR3aa: CASSLDPPGLAGGNEQFF

v_gene: TRBV27
abundance: medium-sized
len: 15
d_gene: NA
j_gene: TRBJ2-5
CDR3nt: TGTGCCAGCAGTTTAGGTCAGGGCAAGTATGAGACCCAGTACTTC
CDR3aa: CASSLGQGKYETQYF

v_gene: TRBV12-3/TRBV12-4
abundance: few
len: 15
d_gene: NA
j_gene: TRBJ1-5
CDR3nt: TGTGCCAGCAGTTTAGCGCAAGGTTTCAATCAGCCCCAGCATTTT
CDR3aa: CASSLAQGFNQPQHF

v_gene: TRBV19
abundance: NA
len: 19
d_gene: TRBD2
j_gene: TRBJ2-3
CDR3nt: TGTGCCAGTAGTACGGTCCCGATGGGGGGACTAGCGGGCGCAGATACGCAGTATTTT
CDR3aa: CASSTVPMGGLAGADTQYF

v_gene: TRBV6-1
abundance: few
len: 15
d_gene: TRBD1
j_gene: TRBJ2-7
CDR3nt: TGTGCCAGCAGTCCTAGACAGGGGGGTTCCTACGAGCAGTACTTC
CDR3aa: CASSPRQGGSYEQYF

v_gene: TRBV5-1
abundance: NA
len: 12
d_gene: NA
j_gene: TRBJ1-2
CDR3nt: TGCGCCAACAGCTTGGGAGAAAATGGCTACACCTTC
CDR3aa: CANSLGENGYTF

v_gene: TRBV12-3/TRBV12-4
abundance: NA
len: 11
d_gene: NA
j_gene: TRBJ1-2
CDR3nt: TGTGCCAGCAGTCCAGGGTATGGCTACACCTTC
CDR3aa: CASSPGYGYTF

v_gene: TRBV5-8
abundance: few
len: 16
d_gene: NA
j_gene: TRBJ2-2
CDR3nt: TGTGCCAGCAGCTCGCCCGGCAGGGGCCGGACCGGGGAGCTGTTTTTT
CDR3aa: CASSSPGRGRTGELFF

v_gene: TRBV5-4
abundance: few
len: 13
d_gene: NA
j_gene: TRBJ1-1
CDR3nt: TGTGCCAGCAGCTTCCGGATGAACACTGAAGCTTTCTTT
CDR3aa: CASSFRMNTEAFF

v_gene: TRBV19
abundance: few
len: 15
d_gene: NA
j_gene: TRBJ1-3
CDR3nt: TGTGCCAGTAGTATAGGACAAACCCCCGGAAACACCATATATTTT
CDR3aa: CASSIGQTPGNTIYF

v_gene: TRBV7-2
abundance: NA
len: 17
d_gene: TRBD2
j_gene: TRBJ2-5
CDR3nt: TGTGCCAGCAGCCCACCGGGACTAGCGGGGGGGAGTGAGACCCAGTACTTC
CDR3aa: CASSPPGLAGGSETQYF

v_gene: TRBV6-1
abundance: few
len: 15
d_gene: NA
j_gene: TRBJ1-5
CDR3nt: NA
CDR3aa: CASSSFGNGEQPQHF

v_gene: TRBV11-1
abundance: NA
len: 15
d_gene: TRBD1
j_gene: TRBJ2-7
CDR3nt: TGTGCCAGCAGCTTTCGGGACAGGGGTAGCTACGAGCAGTACTTC
CDR3aa: CASSFRDRGSYEQYF

v_gene: TRBV2
abundance: NA
len: 14
d_gene: NA
j_gene: TRBJ1-2
CDR3nt: TGTGCCAGCATCGTAGATAAGGTTAACTATGGCTACACCTTC
CDR3aa: CASIVDKVNYGYTF

v_gene: TRBV7-9
abundance: NA
len: 16
d_gene: NA
j_gene: TRBJ1-2
CDR3nt: TGTGCCAGCAGCAATAAATTAGACAGGCCCTTGAGGGGCTACACCTTC
CDR3aa: CASSNKLDRPLRGYTF

v_gene: TRBV19
abundance: few
len: 14
d_gene: NA
j_gene: TRBJ1-4
CDR3nt: TGTGCCAGTAGACGGACAGATACTAATGAAAAACTGTTTTTT
CDR3aa: CASRRTDTNEKLFF

v_gene: TRBV27
abundance: few
len: 15
d_gene: NA
j_gene: TRBJ2-5
CDR3nt: TGTGCCAGCAGTTCCCGGGACGCCCGCGGGGAGACCCAGTACTTC
CDR3aa: CASSSRDARGETQYF

v_gene: TRBV12-3/TRBV12-4
abundance: NA
len: 13
d_gene: NA
j_gene: TRBJ1-1
CDR3nt: TGTGCCAGCAGTTTGGGCAAGGGTATTTATGCTTTCTTT
CDR3aa: CASSLGKGIYAFF

v_gene: TRBV9
abundance: NA
len: 15
d_gene: TRBD2
j_gene: TRBJ2-5
CDR3nt: TGTGCCAGCACTCGCCGGGAGGGGGGGTTCGAGACCCAGTACTTC
CDR3aa: CASTRREGGFETQYF

v_gene: TRBV7-2
abundance: few
len: 13
d_gene: NA
j_gene: TRBJ1-1
CDR3nt: TGTGCCAGCAGCGTCAGGGGGAACACTGAAGCTTTCTTT
CDR3aa: CASSVRGNTEAFF

v_gene: TRBV4-1
abundance: NA
len: 13
d_gene: NA
j_gene: TRBJ1-2
CDR3nt: TGCGCCAGCAGCCTCCGGACAAACTATGGCTACACCTTC
CDR3aa: CASSLRTNYGYTF

v_gene: TRBV2
abundance: few
len: 14
d_gene: NA
j_gene: TRBJ2-2
CDR3nt: TGTGCCAGCAGCGTAGAAGTGTCCGCCGGGGAGCTGTTTTTT
CDR3aa: CASSVEVSAGELFF

v_gene: TRBV5-1
abundance: NA
len: 15
d_gene: NA
j_gene: TRBJ1-5
CDR3nt: TGCGCCAGCAGCTTGTTGGGGCAGAGCAATCAGCCCCAGCATTTT
CDR3aa: CASSLLGQSNQPQHF

v_gene: TRBV29-1
abundance: NA
len: 13
d_gene: NA
j_gene: TRBJ1-1
CDR3nt: TGCAGCGTTGCGGGCAGCCATGACACTGAAGCTTTCTTT
CDR3aa: CSVAGSHDTEAFF

v_gene: TRBV6-1
abundance: NA
len: 15
d_gene: TRBD1
j_gene: TRBJ1-1
CDR3nt: TGTGCCAGCAGTGACCCTGGACAGGGGAACACTGAAGCTTTCTTT
CDR3aa: CASSDPGQGNTEAFF

v_gene: TRBV7-2
abundance: NA
len: 11
d_gene: NA
j_gene: TRBJ2-1
CDR3nt: TGTGCCAGCAGCCCCTGGAATGAGCAGTTCTTC
CDR3aa: CASSPWNEQFF

v_gene: TRBV19
abundance: medium-sized
len: 16
d_gene: NA
j_gene: TRBJ2-2
CDR3nt: TGTGCCAGTAGTACTCCCGGGACTGTGAACACCGGGGAGCTGTTTTTT
CDR3aa: CASSTPGTVNTGELFF

v_gene: TRBV6-1
abundance: NA
len: 11
d_gene: NA
j_gene: TRBJ2-1
CDR3nt: TGTGCCAGCACGAATTACAATGAGCAGTTCTTC
CDR3aa: CASTNYNEQFF

v_gene: TRBV30
abundance: NA
len: 13
d_gene: NA
j_gene: TRBJ1-6
CDR3nt: TGTGCCTGGGTCGGGACAACTAATTCACCCCTCCACTTT
CDR3aa: CAWVGTTNSPLHF

v_gene: TRBV10-3
abundance: NA
len: 16
d_gene: TRBD1
j_gene: TRBJ1-5
CDR3nt: TGTGCCATCAGTGAGTCGAAAACAGGGGGCATTCAGCCCCAGCATTTT
CDR3aa: CAISESKTGGIQPQHF

v_gene: TRBV30
abundance: few
len: 14
d_gene: TRBD1
j_gene: TRBJ1-5
CDR3nt: TGTGCCTGGAGTGTCGAACAGGGGACTCAGCCCCAGCATTTT
CDR3aa: CAWSVEQGTQPQHF

v_gene: TRBV6-5
abundance: few
len: 14
d_gene: NA
j_gene: TRBJ1-1
CDR3nt: TGTGCCAGCAGTTCCCCAACAGGGAACACTGAAGCTTTCTTT
CDR3aa: CASSSPTGNTEAFF

v_gene: TRBV6-1
abundance: medium-sized
len: 15
d_gene: NA
j_gene: TRBJ1-5
CDR3nt: TGTGCCAGCTCTCTGGGTCTAGAAGGCAATCAGCCCCAGCATTTT
CDR3aa: CASSLGLEGNQPQHF

v_gene: TRBV28
abundance: few
len: 14
d_gene: NA
j_gene: TRBJ1-1
CDR3nt: TGTGCCAGCAGTCTGGGACTAGAGAACACTGAAGCTTTCTTT
CDR3aa: CASSLGLENTEAFF

v_gene: TRBV7-2
abundance: few
len: 16
d_gene: TRBD1
j_gene: TRBJ1-5
CDR3nt: TGTGCCAGCAGCGCGCAGGGGACAGGGGTAGCTCAGCCCCAGCATTTT
CDR3aa: CASSAQGTGVAQPQHF

v_gene: TRBV12-3/TRBV12-4
abundance: few
len: 14
d_gene: NA
j_gene: TRBJ2-5
CDR3nt: TGTGCCAGCAGTTTCGGGACATCCCAAGAGACCCAGTACTTC
CDR3aa: CASSFGTSQETQYF

v_gene: TRBV27
abundance: medium-sized
len: 16
d_gene: TRBD1
j_gene: TRBJ1-2
CDR3nt: TGTGCCAGCGGACTCCGGGACAGAGGAATCAACTATGGCTACACCTTC
CDR3aa: CASGLRDRGINYGYTF

v_gene: TRBV18
abundance: NA
len: 16
d_gene: NA
j_gene: TRBJ1-2
CDR3nt: TGTGCCAGCTCACCTCGGGCACTGGACAGCAACTATGGCTACACCTTC
CDR3aa: CASSPRALDSNYGYTF

v_gene: TRBV5-5
abundance: NA
len: 13
d_gene: TRBD1
j_gene: TRBJ1-1
CDR3nt: TGTGCCAGCAGCCCGACAGGGTACACTGAAGCTTTCTTT
CDR3aa: CASSPTGYTEAFF

v_gene: TRBV24-1
abundance: NA
len: 16
d_gene: NA
j_gene: TRBJ1-5
CDR3nt: TGTGCCACCAGTGATGGTGGGGGGAGGGACAATCAGCCCCAGCATTTT
CDR3aa: CATSDGGGRDNQPQHF

v_gene: TRBV10-1
abundance: medium-sized
len: 13
d_gene: NA
j_gene: TRBJ1-5
CDR3nt: TGCGCCAGCAGTGAAGGCCTGATGCGGCCCCAGCATTTT
CDR3aa: CASSEGLMRPQHF

v_gene: TRBV6-1
abundance: few
len: 17
d_gene: NA
j_gene: TRBJ2-1
CDR3nt: TGTGCCAGCAGTGAATCGGGCCGGGGCCCTTCCTACAATGAGCAGTTCTTC
CDR3aa: CASSESGRGPSYNEQFF

v_gene: TRBV6-1
abundance: few
len: 11
d_gene: NA
j_gene: TRBJ1-1
CDR3nt: TGTGCCAGCAGCAAAAACACTGAAGCTTTCTTT
CDR3aa: CASSKNTEAFF

v_gene: TRBV19
abundance: few
len: 14
d_gene: NA
j_gene: TRBJ2-2
CDR3nt: TGTGCCAGTCAAACTCAAGAAAACACCGGGGAGCTGTTTTTT
CDR3aa: CASQTQENTGELFF

v_gene: TRBV19
abundance: few
len: 14
d_gene: NA
j_gene: TRBJ2-3
CDR3nt: TGTGCCAGTAGTATTTCCGAGAGGTCAGATACGCAGTATTTT
CDR3aa: CASSISERSDTQYF

v_gene: TRBV5-4
abundance: NA
len: 17
d_gene: TRBD2
j_gene: TRBJ2-1
CDR3nt: TGTGCCAGCAGCTCGGGACTAGCGGAGAGCTCCTACAATGAGCAGTTCTTC
CDR3aa: CASSSGLAESSYNEQFF

v_gene: TRBV6-1
abundance: NA
len: 14
d_gene: NA
j_gene: TRBJ1-5
CDR3nt: TGTGCCAGCAGTAACCCGGATAGCAATCAGCCCCAGCATTTT
CDR3aa: CASSNPDSNQPQHF

v_gene: TRBV7-8
abundance: few
len: 15
d_gene: NA
j_gene: TRBJ1-2
CDR3nt: TGTGCCAGCAGCTTACAGGCGCCCGGAAGCTATGGCTACACCTTC
CDR3aa: CASSLQAPGSYGYTF

v_gene: TRBV2
abundance: NA
len: 14
d_gene: NA
j_gene: TRBJ1-3
CDR3nt: TGTGCCAGCAGTGAGTTGGGGGCGGGAAACACCATATATTTT
CDR3aa: CASSELGAGNTIYF

v_gene: TRBV6-1
abundance: few
len: 14
d_gene: TRBD1
j_gene: TRBJ2-2
CDR3nt: TGTGCCAGCAGGGGGACAGCTCGCACCGGGGAGCTGTTTTTT
CDR3aa: CASRGTARTGELFF